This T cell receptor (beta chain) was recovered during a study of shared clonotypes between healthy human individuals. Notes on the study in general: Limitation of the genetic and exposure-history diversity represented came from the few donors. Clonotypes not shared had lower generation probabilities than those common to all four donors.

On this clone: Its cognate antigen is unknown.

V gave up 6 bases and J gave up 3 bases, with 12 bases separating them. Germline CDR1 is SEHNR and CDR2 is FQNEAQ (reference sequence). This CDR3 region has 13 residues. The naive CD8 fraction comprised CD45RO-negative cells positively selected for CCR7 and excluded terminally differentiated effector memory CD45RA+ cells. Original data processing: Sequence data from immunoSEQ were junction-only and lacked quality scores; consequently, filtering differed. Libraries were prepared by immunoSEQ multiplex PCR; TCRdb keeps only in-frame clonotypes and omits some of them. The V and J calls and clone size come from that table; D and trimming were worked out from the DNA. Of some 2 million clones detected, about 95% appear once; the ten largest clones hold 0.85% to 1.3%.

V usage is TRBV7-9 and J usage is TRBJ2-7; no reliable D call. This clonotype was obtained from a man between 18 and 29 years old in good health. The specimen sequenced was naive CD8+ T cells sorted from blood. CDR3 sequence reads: CASRKTPHYEQYF. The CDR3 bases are TGTGCCAGCAGGAAAACCCCGCACTACGAGCAGTACTTC.